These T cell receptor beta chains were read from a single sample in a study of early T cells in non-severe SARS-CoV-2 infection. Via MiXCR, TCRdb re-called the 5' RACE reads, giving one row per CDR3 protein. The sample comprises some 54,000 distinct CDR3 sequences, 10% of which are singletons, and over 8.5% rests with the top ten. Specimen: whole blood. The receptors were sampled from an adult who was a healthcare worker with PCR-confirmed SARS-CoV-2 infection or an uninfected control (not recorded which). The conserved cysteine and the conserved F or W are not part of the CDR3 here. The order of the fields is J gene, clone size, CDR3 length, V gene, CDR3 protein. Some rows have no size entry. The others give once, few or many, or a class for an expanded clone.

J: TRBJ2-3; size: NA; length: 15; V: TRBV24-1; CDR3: ATSDFSSGTFTDTQY
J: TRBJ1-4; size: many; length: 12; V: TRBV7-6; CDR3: ASSPRDAGEKLF
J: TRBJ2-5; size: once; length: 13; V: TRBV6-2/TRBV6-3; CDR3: ASSYGGGTQETQY
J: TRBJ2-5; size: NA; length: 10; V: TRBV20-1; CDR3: SARAQWETQY
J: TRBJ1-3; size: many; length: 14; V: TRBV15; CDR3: ATSRAPQGAGNTIY
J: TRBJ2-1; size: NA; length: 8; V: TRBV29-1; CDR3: SVTSNEQF
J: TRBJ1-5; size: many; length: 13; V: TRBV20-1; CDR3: SASGQGKLSQPQH
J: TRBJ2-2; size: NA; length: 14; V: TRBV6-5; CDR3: ASSYSVPAPPGELF
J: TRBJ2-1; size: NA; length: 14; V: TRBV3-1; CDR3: ASSQEVGEVYNEQF
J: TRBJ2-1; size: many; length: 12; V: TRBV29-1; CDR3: SVRWGEVDNEQF
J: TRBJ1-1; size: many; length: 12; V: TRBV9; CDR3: ASSVGRGVNEAF
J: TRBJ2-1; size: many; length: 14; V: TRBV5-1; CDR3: ASSSSPGTTADEQF
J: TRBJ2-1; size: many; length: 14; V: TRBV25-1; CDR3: ASSDPGTGWNNEQF
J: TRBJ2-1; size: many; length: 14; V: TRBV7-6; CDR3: ASSPQDPGRGNEQF
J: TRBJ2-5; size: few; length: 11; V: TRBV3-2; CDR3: ARFCEDQETQY
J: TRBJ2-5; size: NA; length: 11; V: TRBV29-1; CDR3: SVDRGIQETQY
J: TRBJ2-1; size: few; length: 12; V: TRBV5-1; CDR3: ASGRRELYNEQF
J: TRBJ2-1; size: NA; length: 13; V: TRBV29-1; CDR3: SVDTSQGSYNEQF
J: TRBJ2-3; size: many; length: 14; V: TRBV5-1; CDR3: ASSLVAGEEEDTQY
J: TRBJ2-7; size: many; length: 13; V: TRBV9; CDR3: ASSVIPGEYYEQY
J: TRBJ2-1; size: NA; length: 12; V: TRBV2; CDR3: ASSARLVLSEQF
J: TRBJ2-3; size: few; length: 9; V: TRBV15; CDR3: ATARTDTQY
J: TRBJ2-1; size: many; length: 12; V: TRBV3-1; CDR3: ASSLASGRGEQF
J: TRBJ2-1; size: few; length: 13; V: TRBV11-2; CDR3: ASSFSPEAYNEQF
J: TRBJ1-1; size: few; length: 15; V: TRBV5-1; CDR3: ASSLGGRGSRNTEAF
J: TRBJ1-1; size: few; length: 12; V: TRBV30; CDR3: AWDRGTQNTEAF
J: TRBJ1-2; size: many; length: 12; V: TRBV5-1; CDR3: ASSLGQANYGYT
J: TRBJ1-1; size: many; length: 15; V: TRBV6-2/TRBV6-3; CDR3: ASSPVGQIIAGGEAF
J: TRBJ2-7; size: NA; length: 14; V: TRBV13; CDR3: ASSLKGRDTPYEQY
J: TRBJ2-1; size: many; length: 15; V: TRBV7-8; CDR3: ASSSAPTSGIYNEQF
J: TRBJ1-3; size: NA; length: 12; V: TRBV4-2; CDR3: ASSQGTSGNTIY
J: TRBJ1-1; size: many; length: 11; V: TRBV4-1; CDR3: ASSQVSQLEAF
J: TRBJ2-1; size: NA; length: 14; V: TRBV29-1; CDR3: SVESSVAGWYNEQF
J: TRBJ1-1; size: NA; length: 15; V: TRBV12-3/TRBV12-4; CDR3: ASSLGIKTGVNTEAF
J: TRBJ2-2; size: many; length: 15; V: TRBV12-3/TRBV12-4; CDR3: ASSPRTSGRVTGELF
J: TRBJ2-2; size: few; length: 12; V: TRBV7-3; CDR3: ASSLGPLTGELF
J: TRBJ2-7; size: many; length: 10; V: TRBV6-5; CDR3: ASRSQAYEQY
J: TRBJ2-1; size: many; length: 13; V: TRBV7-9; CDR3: ASTTWGEGLNEQF
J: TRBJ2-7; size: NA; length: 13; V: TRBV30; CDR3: AWGVWGTSRTEQY
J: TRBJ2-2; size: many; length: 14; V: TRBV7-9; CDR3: ASSPRTASNTGELF
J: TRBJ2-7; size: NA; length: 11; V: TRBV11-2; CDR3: AGSFSSGGEQY
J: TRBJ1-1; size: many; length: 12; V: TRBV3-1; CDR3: ASSRDTLNTEAF
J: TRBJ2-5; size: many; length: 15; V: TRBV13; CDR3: ASSLVLPASGKETQY